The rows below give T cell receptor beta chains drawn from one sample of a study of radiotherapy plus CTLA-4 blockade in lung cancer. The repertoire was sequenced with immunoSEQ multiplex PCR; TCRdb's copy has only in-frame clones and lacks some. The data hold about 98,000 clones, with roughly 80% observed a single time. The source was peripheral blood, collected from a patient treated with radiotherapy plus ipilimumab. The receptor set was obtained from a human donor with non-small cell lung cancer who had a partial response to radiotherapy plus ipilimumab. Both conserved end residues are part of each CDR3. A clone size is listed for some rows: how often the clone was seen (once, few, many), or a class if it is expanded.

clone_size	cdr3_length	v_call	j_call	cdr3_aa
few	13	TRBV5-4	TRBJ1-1	CASSSAPVTEAFF
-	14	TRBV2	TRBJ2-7	CASDPSGSSYEQYF
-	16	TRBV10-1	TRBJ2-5	CASTQVGTGKKETQYF
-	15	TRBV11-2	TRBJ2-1	CASGTGRAGNNEQFF
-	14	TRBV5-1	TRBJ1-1	CASSAGTVNTEAFF
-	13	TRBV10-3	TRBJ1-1	CAITTGGYTEAFF
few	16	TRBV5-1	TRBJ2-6	CASSGLADSGANVLTF
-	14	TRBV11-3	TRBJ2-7	CASSYARENYEQYF
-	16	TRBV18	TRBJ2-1	CASSPGLAGGDNEQFF
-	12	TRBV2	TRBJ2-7	CASTGGAPGRYF
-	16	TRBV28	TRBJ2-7	CASSGMIQGRSYEQYF